A single sample gave rise to the 17 T cell receptor beta chains below, sequenced in a study of identical twins. Using its own MiXCR run on the 5' RACE reads, TCRdb lists one record per CDR3 protein. The data hold 430,000 or so distinct CDR3 sequences, with approximately 24% observed a single time. This sample also appeared in a second study, on T cells expressing NK-cell markers.

The sequencing sample was made of CD4+ T cells sorted from blood. These receptors all come from a young woman in good health.

The table lists this clonotype with many counts. This sequence joins TRBV20-1 and TRBJ1-6, with a tentative D call TRBD1 (5 bases). Trimming cost V 6 bases and J 0 bases, with 15 bases left between them. The CDR3 is 16 residues long. Germline V gene data show CDR1 as DFQATT and CDR2 as SNEGSKA (reference sequence). CDR3 residues: CSAQGRRSSYNSPLHF. The CDR3 nucleotides are TGCAGTGCCCAGGGACGGAGGAGCTCCTATAATTCACCCCTCCACTTT.

The gene calls are TRBV27 and TRBJ2-7, with 7 nucleotides matching TRBD2. CDR1 and CDR2 (germline): MNHEY, SMNVEV (reference sequence). This CDR3 is 12 amino acids long. Trimming removed 8 bases from V and 3 bases from J; junction bases left unmatched: 4. In DNA, the CDR3 is TGTGCCAGCGGGCTAGCGGTCTACGAGCAGTACTTC. Translation gives CASGLAVYEQYF.

The genes are TRBV9 and TRBJ2-3; 10 nucleotides agree with TRBD2. Germline V gene data show CDR1 as SGDLS and CDR2 as YYNGEE. The CDR3 has 15 amino acids. Trimming took 3 bases from V and 5 from J; bases not matched to a gene: 6. CDR3 residues: CASSGTSGYIDTQYF. In DNA form, the CDR3 reads TGTGCCAGCAGCGGGACTAGCGGATACATAGATACGCAGTATTTT.

This clonotype was seen ten or more times. The chain uses TRBV29-1 and TRBJ2-1; 10 bases map to TRBD2. Trimming at V came to 4 bases and at J to 7 bases, leaving 10 bases not matched to a gene. This CDR3 spans 15 amino acids. Germline assignment: CDR1 SQVTM and CDR2 ANQGSEA. CDR3 protein: CSVGRAGGRGNEQFF. CDR3 in DNA: TGCAGCGTTGGGCGAGCGGGAGGGCGTGGAAATGAGCAGTTCTTC.

This clonotype was detected only a few times. The chain couples TRBV10-1 to TRBJ2-2; D gene ambiguous. With 5 bases removed from V and 5 bases from J, the gap between germline ends came to 9 bases. Germline CDR1 and CDR2: WNHNN and SYGVQD (reference sequence). The CDR3 length is 13 residues. The CDR3 DNA follows: TGCGCCAGCAGTTGGACCGTAACCGGGGAGCTGTTTTTT. It is translated as CASSWTVTGELFF.

The chain uses TRBV11-2 and TRBJ2-7, with D perhaps TRBD2 (5 bases). The germline V gene encodes CDR1 SGHAT and CDR2 FQNNGV. Trimming stripped 5 bases from V and 7 bases from J, with 21 bases between. The CDR3 has 15 amino acids. Here the CDR3 reads CASSPLTRKPTEQYF. CDR3 bases: TGTGCCAGCAGCCCATTAACTAGGAAACCTACAGAGCAGTACTTC.

This clonotype occurred a few times. This chain links TRBV20-1 with TRBJ2-3, with no clear D. The CDR3 consists of 12 residues. Germline V lookup: CDR1 DFQATT, CDR2 SNEGSKA (reference sequence). V lost 3 bases and J 2 bases, leaving 6 bases between the germline ends. CDR3 sequence (DNA): TGCAGTGCTAGGACGGACACAGATACGCAGTATTTT. Residues: CSARTDTDTQYF.

This chain connects TRBV20-1 to TRBJ1-1, with TRBD1 identical over 8 bases. With 6 bases clipped from V and 3 bases from J, the junction kept 3 bases outside the gene matches. The CDR3 runs 12 residues. Germline V gives CDR1 DFQATT, CDR2 SNEGSKA (reference sequence). CDR3 bases: TGCAGTGCCCGACAGGGGCACACTGAAGCTTTCTTT. Encoded protein: CSARQGHTEAFF.

The V and J genes are TRBV5-1 and TRBJ1-1, with 8 bases lining up with TRBD1. Germline lookup yields CDR1 SGHRS and CDR2 YFSETQ. J was trimmed by 6 bases and V by 4 bases; bases with no gene match: 11. The CDR3 runs to 15 residues. The chain's CDR3 is CASSPRTGIVAEAFF. CDR3 coding DNA: TGCGCCAGCAGCCCCCGGACAGGGATCGTCGCTGAAGCTTTCTTT.

The V and J genes are TRBV20-1 and TRBJ2-2, with D uncertain. The germline V gene has CDR1 DFQATT and CDR2 SNEGSKA (reference sequence). CDR3 length: 14 residues. V gave up 3 bases and J gave up 6 bases, with 14 bases separating them. As DNA, the CDR3 is TGCAGTGCTAGCCCCACACTGGATGCCGGGGAGCTGTTTTTT. Its translation is CSASPTLDAGELFF.

This clonotype appeared a few times. The gene calls are TRBV20-1 and TRBJ2-5, with 8 bases identical to TRBD2. J lost 5 bases, V lost 7 bases, and 15 bases had no gene match. Germline CDR1 DFQATT, CDR2 SNEGSKA (reference sequence). This CDR3 has 15 amino acids. CDR3 sequence reads: CSGAVRSGGVETQYF. The CDR3 nucleotides are TGCAGTGGCGCGGTACGGAGCGGGGGAGTCGAGACCCAGTACTTC.

A few counts support this clonotype. The J gene is TRBJ2-5, the V gene TRBV5-1, with D perhaps TRBD1 (7 bases). The V and J ends lost 5 bases and 1 base respectively, with 21 bases between them. The CDR3 sequence is 17 residues long. Germline V lookup: CDR1 SGHRS, CDR2 YFSETQ. As DNA, the CDR3 is TGCGCCAGCAGGGGGTACGGACAGGAGGGGTCCCAAGAGACCCAGTACTTC. Translating gives CASRGYGQEGSQETQYF.

In this sample, this clonotype turned up a few times. The chain has TRBV10-3 and TRBJ2-1, with D unclear. The CDR3 totals 12 residues. Germline CDR1 reads ENHRY; CDR2 reads SYGVKD. V dropped 0 bases and J dropped 8 bases, with 5 bases sitting between them. Written as DNA, the CDR3 is TGTGCCATCAGTGAGTCGTATGATGAGCAGTTCTTC. Protein sequence: CAISESYDEQFF.

This clonotype was observed once. This chain connects TRBV6-1 to TRBJ2-5; D ambiguous. The CDR3 contains 11 residues. V was clipped by 7 bases and J by 7 bases, with 10 bases between them. Germline lookup yields CDR1 MNHNS and CDR2 SASEGT. The CDR3 region has the DNA TGTGCCAGCAAAGGGATAGGGACCCAGTACTTC. Protein: CASKGIGTQYF.

The V call is TRBV18, the J call TRBJ1-1; TRBD1 matches 8 bases. The V gene's germline CDR1 is KGHSH and CDR2 LQKENI. This CDR3 is 11 amino acids long. With 4 bases clipped from V and 11 bases from J, the junction kept 3 bases outside the gene matches. The CDR3 sequence is CASSLTGVAFF. Here the CDR3 DNA reads TGTGCCAGCTCACTGACAGGGGTGGCTTTCTTT.

V gene TRBV7-9 combines with J gene TRBJ2-3; 10 bases line up with TRBD2. The CDR3 totals 16 residues. V lost 2 bases, J lost 6 bases, and 8 bases stayed unmatched. Per the germline V gene, CDR1 is SEHNR and CDR2 is FQNEAQ (reference sequence). The CDR3 DNA reads as TGTGCCAGCAGCTTACAACTAGCGGGACGAGGTGATACGCAGTATTTT. Translating it yields CASSLQLAGRGDTQYF. Looking up the rest from reference TRBV7-9 and TRBJ2-3 gives the full variable domain: DTGVSQNPRHKITKRGQNVTFRCDPISEHNRLYWYRQTLGQGPEFLTYFQNEAQLEKSRLLSDRFSAERPKGSFSTLEIQRTEQGDSAMYLCASSLQLAGRGDTQYFGPGTRLTVL.

This clonotype was recorded at least ten times. The chain has TRBV20-1 and TRBJ2-1; 8 nucleotides agree with TRBD2. CDR3 size: 11 residues. In germline, CDR1 is DFQATT, CDR2 SNEGSKA (reference sequence). V was clipped by 1 base and J by 14 bases; unmatched bases: 4. The CDR3 region has the DNA TGCAGTGCTAGAGTCCGGGGGGGTGAGTTCTTC. Its translation is CSARVRGGEFF.